This TCR beta chain appears in the sequencing data of a study of cytomegalovirus exposure and HLA in healthy donors. PCR involved 60 Vbeta and 13 Jbeta primers. Libraries were prepared by immunoSEQ multiplex PCR; TCRdb keeps only in-frame clonotypes and omits some of them. The profile shows some 84,000 clones, 63% of them singletons. This CDR3 is 12 amino acids long. The germline gives CDR1 SGHAT, CDR2 FQNNGV. Trimming pared 3 bases from V and 3 bases from J, leaving 6 bases between. The chain uses TRBV11-2 and TRBJ2-7; D unresolved. The sequence derives from a woman aged 40-49 years in good health and CMV-seropositive. The sequenced sample was PBMCs. The CDR3 DNA reads TGTGCCAGCAGCTTCTCTCTCTACGAGCAGTACTTC. This gives the protein CASSFSLYEQYF.